These 30 T cell receptor beta chains originate from one sample sequenced in a study of OX40 agonist ivuxolimab in advanced cancers. TCRdb keeps only in-frame clones here, not all; method: immunoSEQ multiplex PCR. In the table there are under 85,000 clones, about 87% of which are singletons. The sample here was CD4+ or CD8+ T cells sorted from blood, taken in a trial of the OX40 agonist ivuxolimab. These receptors all come from an adult with an advanced solid tumor such as melanoma, head and neck, liver or kidney cancer.

This clone was observed a handful of times. The CDR3 region has the DNA TGTGCCAGCAGCTTCGACAGGGGAACTGAAGCTTTCTTT. Translating it yields CASSFDRGTEAFF. This chain joins TRBV7-3 and TRBJ1-1; TRBD1 agrees at 8 bases. The junction had 2 bases not matched to a gene; V was cut back by 3 bases and J by 5 bases. Germline-derived CDR1 and CDR2 are SGHTA and FQGTGA. This CDR3 region has 13 residues.

The chain recombines TRBV15 with TRBJ2-3, with D unresolved. The germline CDR1 and CDR2 sequences are LNHNV and YYDKDF (reference sequence). The CDR3 has 13 residues. Trimming took off 0 bases at V and 4 bases at J, with 5 bases between the two ends. CDR3 bases: TGTGCCACCAGCAGAGAGTTGGCAGATACGCAGTATTTT. It codes for CATSRELADTQYF.

The CDR3 protein is CASSYSLPIGRGLGTEAFF. The CDR3 coding sequence is TGTGCCAGCAGTTACTCGCTCCCCATCGGCAGGGGGTTAGGCACTGAAGCTTTCTTT. This chain connects TRBV6-8 to TRBJ1-1; 7 positions agree with TRBD1. The V gene's germline CDR1 is MNHGY and CDR2 SAAAGT. The ends lost 0 bases at V and 4 bases at J; junction bases unmatched: 17. This CDR3 has 19 amino acids.

CDR3 residues: CASSPAANTGELFF. CDR3 nucleotides: TGTGCCAGCAGCCCGGCGGCGAACACCGGGGAGCTGTTTTTT. The chain employs TRBV2 and TRBJ2-2, with D hard to call. V lost 6 bases and J lost 0, with 8 bases in between. Germline lookup yields CDR1 SNHLY and CDR2 FYNNEI. The CDR3 sequence is 14 residues long.

This clone appeared once. V gene TRBV11-2 combines with J gene TRBJ1-3; D possibly corresponds to TRBD1 (6 bases). Germline V gene data show CDR1 as SGHAT and CDR2 as FQNNGV. V lost 1 base and J 0 bases, leaving 13 bases between the germline ends. The CDR3 has 17 amino acids. The CDR3 nucleotides are TGTGCCAGCAGCTTAGGAGGGGGGGCCGCCTCTGGAAACACCATATATTTT. Protein product: CASSLGGGAASGNTIYF.

The chain joins TRBV5-5 to TRBJ2-1, with TRBD1 matching 9 bases. Per the germline V gene, CDR1 is SGHKS and CDR2 is YYEKEE (reference sequence). Trimming at V came to 4 bases and at J to 6 bases, leaving 11 bases not matched to a gene. The CDR3 has 16 amino acids. The CDR3 DNA follows: TGTGCCAGCAGCCCGGTCCGGGACAGGGCTTTCAATGAGCAGTTCTTC. Residues: CASSPVRDRAFNEQFF. Looking up the rest from reference TRBV5-5 and TRBJ2-1 gives the full variable domain: DAGVTQSPTHLIKTRGQQVTLRCSPISGHKSVSWYQQVLGQGPQFIFQYYEKEERGRGNFPDRFSARQFPNYSSELNVNALLLGDSALYLCASSPVRDRAFNEQFFGPGTRLTVL.

This chain joins TRBV28 and TRBJ1-3, with a tentative D call TRBD1 (6 bases). There are 16 residues in the CDR3. Germline V lookup: CDR1 MDHEN, CDR2 SYDVKM. With 7 bases removed from V and 2 bases from J, the gap between germline ends came to 18 bases. The CDR3, as DNA: TGTGCCAGCAATCAAAAAGGGGGAAAAACTGGAAACACCATATATTTT. Translation: CASNQKGGKTGNTIYF.

The chain uses TRBV7-9 and TRBJ2-3, with D uncertain. Germline V gene sequence: CDR1 SEHNR, CDR2 FQNEAQ (reference sequence). The CDR3 has 14 residues. The V gene lost 4 bases and the J gene lost 4 bases, with 12 bases spanning the gap. CDR3 sequence reads: CASSSNAPSDTQYF. The CDR3 bases are TGTGCCAGCAGCTCAAACGCGCCTTCAGATACGCAGTATTTT.

The chain's CDR3 is CASSADVVPTDTQYF. CDR3 bases: TGTGCCAGCAGCGCCGACGTCGTCCCAACAGATACGCAGTATTTT. The rearrangement links TRBV9 to TRBJ2-3; D unresolved. Germline V gene lookup returns CDR1 SGDLS and CDR2 YYNGEE. V lost 3 bases to trimming and J lost 3 bases, with 14 bases between them. This CDR3 comprises 15 residues.

The chain couples TRBV9 to TRBJ1-4, with D hard to call. Trimming pared 4 bases from V and 4 bases from J, leaving 14 bases between. There are 15 residues in the CDR3. CDR1 is SGDLS and CDR2 is YYNGEE in the germline V gene. CDR3 amino acids: CASSLNTAGNEKLFF. For the CDR3, the DNA is TGTGCCAGCAGCCTAAACACTGCGGGTAATGAAAAACTGTTTTTT. Based on the CDR3 plus reference TRBV9 and TRBJ1-4, the full variable domain is DSGVTQTPKHLITATGQRVTLRCSPRSGDLSVYWYQQSLDQGLQFLIQYYNGEERAKGNILERFSAQQFPDLHSELNLSSLELGDSALYFCASSLNTAGNEKLFFGSGTQLSVL.

This chain connects TRBV9 to TRBJ2-1, with 11 bases lining up with TRBD2. Germline CDR1 is SGDLS and CDR2 is YYNGEE. This CDR3 has 16 residues. Trimming at V came to 1 base and at J to 6 bases, leaving 6 bases not matched to a gene. CDR3 in amino acids: CASSVLSGGAGNEQFF. DNA for the CDR3: TGTGCCAGCAGCGTACTTAGCGGGGGGGCTGGCAATGAGCAGTTCTTC.

V and J are TRBV7-7 and TRBJ2-7, with 7 bases fitting TRBD1. This CDR3 is 14 amino acids long. V was pared by 5 bases and J by 1 base, with 5 bases of the junction left unmatched. The germline V gene encodes CDR1 SSHAT and CDR2 FNYEAQ (reference sequence). The CDR3 reads CASSPDRASYEQYF. CDR3 DNA sequence: TGTGCCAGCAGCCCAGACAGGGCTTCCTACGAGCAGTACTTC.

The CDR3 DNA reads TGTGCCAGCAGTGAGGACACGATGAACACTGAAGCTTTCTTT. The encoded protein is CASSEDTMNTEAFF. The chain employs TRBV2 and TRBJ1-1, with a possible D match to TRBD1 (5 bases). The CDR3 extends over 14 amino acids. The V gene lost 3 bases and the J gene lost 0 bases, with 8 bases spanning the gap. The germline V gene encodes CDR1 SNHLY and CDR2 FYNNEI.

This chain connects TRBV14 to TRBJ1-1, with 11 bases identical to TRBD1. This CDR3 has 16 residues. J was trimmed by 5 bases and V by 3 bases; bases with no gene match: 8. CDR1 is SGHDN, CDR2 FVKESK, per germline. As DNA, the CDR3 is TGTGCCAGCAGCCACGGACAGGGGGCGAGGGAGACTGAAGCTTTCTTT. This sequence encodes CASSHGQGARETEAFF.

This clone was observed a single time. The chain recombines TRBV27 with TRBJ1-6; 8 bases agree with TRBD1. J gave up 10 bases and V 0 bases, and 14 bases lay outside the gene matches. The germline CDR1 and CDR2 sequences are MNHEY and SMNVEV (reference sequence). The CDR3 has 18 residues. The CDR3 region is CASSLSAGTGPRGSPLHF. In nucleotides, the CDR3 is TGTGCCAGCAGTTTATCGGCTGGGACAGGACCCAGAGGGTCACCCCTCCACTTT.

This clone was recorded once. The chain uses TRBV6-6 and TRBJ1-3, with a weak D call TRBD1 (5 bases). The V gene's germline CDR1 is MNHNY and CDR2 SVGAGI (reference sequence). This CDR3 is built from 16 residues. The V end was cut by 7 bases, the J end by 4 bases, with 20 bases between. The CDR3 reads CASTPQGALSGNTIYF. CDR3 in DNA: TGTGCCAGCACCCCCCAGGGCGCGTTATCGGGAAACACCATATATTTT.

The genes are TRBV15 and TRBJ2-2; 7 bases fit TRBD1. From germline, CDR1 is LNHNV and CDR2 YYDKDF (reference sequence). J was trimmed by 6 bases and V by 3 bases; bases with no gene match: 7. The CDR3 has 15 amino acids. The CDR3 loop is CATSSGRQGSGELFF. Written as DNA, the CDR3 is TGTGCCACCAGCAGCGGTCGACAGGGCTCCGGGGAGCTGTTTTTT.

This chain uses TRBV5-6 with TRBJ1-6, with D maybe TRBD1 (5 bases). Trimming pared 0 bases from V and 7 bases from J, leaving 14 bases between. The CDR3 runs to 16 residues. CDR1 and CDR2 from the germline V gene are SGHDT and YYEEEE. CDR3: CASSLAGGWENSPLHF. The CDR3 DNA follows: TGTGCCAGCAGCTTGGCGGGGGGTTGGGAGAATTCACCCCTCCACTTT.

The chain couples TRBV14 to TRBJ1-1; 9 bases fit TRBD1. Germline V gene sequence: CDR1 SGHDN, CDR2 FVKESK. J gave up 4 bases and V 4 bases, and 7 bases lay outside the gene matches. CDR3 length equals 15 residues. The CDR3 loop reads CASSPSQGAGTEAFF. CDR3 nucleotides: TGTGCCAGCAGCCCCTCACAGGGGGCGGGCACTGAAGCTTTCTTT.

The chain joins TRBV7-3 to TRBJ1-2; possibly TRBD1 for D (6 bases). This CDR3 is 16 amino acids long. Trimming pared 5 bases from V and 5 bases from J, leaving 21 bases between. Germline V gene sequence: CDR1 SGHTA, CDR2 FQGTGA. CDR3 amino acids: CASSRLPGAREYGYTF. The CDR3 DNA reads TGTGCCAGCAGCCGGCTCCCAGGGGCCCGTGAGTATGGCTACACCTTC.

The CDR3 sequence is CASSPEGASTDTQYF. The DNA for the CDR3 is TGTGCCAGCAGTCCCGAGGGGGCTAGCACAGATACGCAGTATTTT. This rearrangement joins TRBV28 to TRBJ2-3, with 7 bases aligning to TRBD1. Germline V CDR1 and CDR2: MDHEN, SYDVKM. V lost 5 bases, J lost 0 bases, and 5 bases stayed unmatched. The CDR3 runs 15 residues.

The chain couples TRBV4-2 to TRBJ1-4, with D hard to call. The CDR3 totals 15 residues. The ends were cut back, 1 base at V and 5 bases at J, with 11 bases in the middle. Germline V gene sequence: CDR1 LGHNA, CDR2 YNFKEQ. The chain's CDR3 is CASSQVLPINEKLFF. The CDR3 DNA is TGTGCCAGCAGCCAAGTCTTACCGATCAATGAAAAACTGTTTTTT.

CDR3 in DNA: TGCGCCAGCTCTCCCGTTGGGGAAAACACCGGGGAGCTGTTTTTT. Residues: CASSPVGENTGELFF. The chain uses TRBV5-1 and TRBJ2-2; D call uncertain. V was shortened by 7 bases and J by 2 bases, with 15 bases between the two germline ends. The CDR3 loop spans 15 amino acids. CDR1 and CDR2 from the germline V gene are SGHRS and YFSETQ.

This CDR3 reads CASSPKSSYNEQFF. CDR3 nucleotides: TGTGCCAGCTCACCAAAATCATCCTACAATGAGCAGTTCTTC. The V gene is TRBV18, the J gene TRBJ2-1; unclear D gene. Trimming pared 2 bases from V and 1 base from J, leaving 6 bases between. Germline V CDR1 and CDR2: KGHSH, LQKENI. This CDR3 has 14 residues.

The chain carries TRBV11-3 and TRBJ1-5; the D is unclear. Germline assignment: CDR1 SGHNT and CDR2 YENEEA. This CDR3 contains 14 residues. V shed 4 bases and J shed 5 bases, with 12 bases lying between them. Here the CDR3 reads CASSSPLSYQPQHF. The CDR3, as DNA: TGTGCCAGCAGCTCCCCCCTGAGTTATCAGCCCCAGCATTTT.

The rearrangement joins TRBV6-5 to TRBJ2-7, with a possible D match to TRBD1 (5 bases). In germline, CDR1 is MNHEY, CDR2 SVGAGI. The CDR3 runs 13 residues. V gave up 7 bases and J gave up 1 base, with 11 bases separating them. The CDR3, as DNA: TGTGCCAGCAAATCAGGGTTATCCTACGAGCAGTACGTC. This gives the protein CASKSGLSYEQYV.

This chain connects TRBV5-5 to TRBJ2-3; TRBD1 is a possible D gene (5 bases). The germline V gene has CDR1 SGHKS and CDR2 YYEKEE (reference sequence). Trimming cost V 4 bases and J 3 bases, with 12 bases left between them. This CDR3 contains 14 residues. The CDR3 sequence: CASSDSGKTDTQYF. CDR3 coding DNA: TGTGCCAGCAGCGACTCAGGGAAAACAGATACGCAGTATTTT.

The V and J genes are TRBV5-1 and TRBJ1-1; D is perhaps TRBD1 (6 bases). Germline V CDR1 and CDR2: SGHRS, YFSETQ. The CDR3 has 14 residues. V was shortened by 4 bases and J by 1 base, with 11 bases between the two germline ends. DNA of the CDR3: TGCGCCAGCAGCATAGGGACACCGAACACTGAAGCTTTCTTT. Translation gives CASSIGTPNTEAFF.

V usage is TRBV14 and J usage is TRBJ2-5; tentative D call: TRBD1 (6 bases). The J call may be in error: the DNA end matches TRBJ2-7 better. Germline CDR1 is SGHDN and CDR2 is FVKESK. The CDR3 length is 14 residues. The CDR3 region has the DNA TGTGCCAGCAGCCTTTGGGGGCGTACCTACGAGCAGTACTTC. Translation gives CASSLWGRTYEQYF.

This clone was seen a few times. The chain uses TRBV7-2 and TRBJ1-1; D gene ambiguous. Trimming shortened V by 1 base and J by 1 base, and 1 base separated the two germline ends. Germline CDR1 SGHTA, CDR2 FQGNSA. This CDR3 comprises 12 residues. This chain's CDR3 is CASSLENTEAFF. The CDR3 DNA sequence: TGTGCCAGCAGCTTAGAGAACACTGAAGCTTTCTTT. The full variable domain, rest sourced from reference TRBV7-2 and TRBJ1-1, is GAGVSQSPSNKVTEKGKDVELRCDPISGHTALYWYRQSLGQGLEFLIYFQGNSAPDKSGLPSDRFSAERTGGSVSTLTIQRTQQEDSAVYLCASSLENTEAFFGQGTRLTVV.